This T cell receptor (beta chain) emerged from a study of blood T cell repertoires in COVID-19. The germline V and J ends were trimmed by 6 bases and 4 bases, with 12 bases remaining between them. Germline lookup yields CDR1 SQVTM and CDR2 ANQGSEA. The CDR3 loop spans 12 amino acids. In the source study's methods: Amplification with reference gene primers provided the estimates of nucleated cell counts. Libraries were prepared by immunoSEQ multiplex PCR; TCRdb keeps only in-frame clonotypes and omits some of them. The DNA was the basis for D and trimming; V, J and clone size are from that table. The repertoire holds around 250,000 clones, with about four fifths as singletons.

The sample comprised peripheral blood. This receptor was identified in a man aged 25 to 40 who had recovered from COVID-19. The rearrangement links TRBV29-1 to TRBJ2-5; the D gene is possibly TRBD2 (5 bases). The CDR3 nucleotides are TGCAGCGTGGTAGCGTCTTCAGAGACCCAGTACTTC. It specifies CSVVASSETQYF.